The 9 T cell receptor beta chains reported below all come from one sample, sequenced in a study of beta chain features in type 1 diabetes (dated by TCRdb to 2016 to 2018). Overall study outcomes, separate from this receptor: A moderate but significant shortening of TCRB CDR3 length was observed in type 1 diabetes patients in all four CD4+ subsets.

These receptors are not linked to any known antigen. Library method: the immunoSEQ multiplex PCR assay. The entire isolated RNA was reverse transcribed using the High Capacity cDNA Reverse Transcription Kit, and thus expressed TCRB transcripts were sequenced. Drawn from immuneACCESS, this table holds only the in-frame rearrangements with V and J called that TCRdb kept. Clones are partly lost; checked studies trace under half to an unresolved V gene and leave the rest unexplained. Recorded for this sample are 680,000 or so clones; roughly 12% of them occurred a single time. The ten largest clonotypes hold approximately 0.021% of the sample. The sample was naive CD4+ T cells from blood. In the paper's terms, the cell subset or site label means: true naive CD4+ T cells. The receptors here all came from a man in his late teens or twenties with type 1 diabetes.

The chain has TRBV7-2 and TRBJ2-1; tentatively, D is TRBD2 (6 bases). CDR1 SGHTA and CDR2 FQGNSA come from the germline V gene. Trimming removed 5 bases at V and 1 base at J, with 15 bases between. The CDR3 is 16 residues long. CDR3 in amino acids: CASSQVSGGSYNEQFF. CDR3 in DNA: TGTGCCAGCAGCCAAGTCTCCGGGGGTTCCTACAATGAGCAGTTCTTC.

This clone was observed a handful of times. The V and J genes are TRBV10-3 and TRBJ2-1; 7 bases align to TRBD2. With V trimmed by 6 bases and J by 8 bases, 10 bases remained unmatched. The length of the CDR3 is 14 residues. CDR1 and CDR2 from the germline V gene are ENHRY and SYGVKD. This CDR3 is CAIREGTKGDEQFF. Written as DNA, the CDR3 is TGTGCCATCAGGGAAGGGACTAAGGGCGATGAGCAGTTCTTC.

This clone was observed a few times. The chain recombines TRBV28 with TRBJ1-5; D remains unclear. Looked up from germline, CDR1 is MDHEN and CDR2 is SYDVKM. The CDR3 is 15 residues long. Trimming took off 2 bases at V and 2 bases at J, with 10 bases between the two ends. The CDR3 region has the DNA TGTGCCAGCAGTTTAGGTCGGTTCGGCAATCAGCCCCAGCATTTT. Translation: CASSLGRFGNQPQHF.

This clone was seen a few times. This specimen includes other DNA sequences encoding the same CDR3. The chain joins TRBV2 to TRBJ1-1; perhaps TRBD1 as D (5 bases). CDR1 and CDR2 (germline): SNHLY, FYNNEI. This CDR3 is 11 amino acids long. Trimming took off 8 bases at V and 1 base at J, with 5 bases between the two ends. CDR3: CASGGNTEAFF. The CDR3 coding sequence is TGTGCCAGCGGGGGGAACACTGAAGCTTTCTTT.

In its sample, this clone was seen a few times. The genes are TRBV30 and TRBJ2-5; 11 positions match TRBD2. The V segment lost 6 bases and the J segment 1 base; nucleotides outside the gene matches: 10. The CDR3 is made up of 16 amino acids. The germline CDR1 and CDR2 sequences are GTSNPN and SVGIG (reference sequence). The CDR3 spells CACRRLAGTSQETQYF. The CDR3 DNA sequence: TGTGCCTGCCGGCGACTAGCGGGGACCAGCCAAGAGACCCAGTACTTC.

This clone came up a few times. The chain couples TRBV7-2 to TRBJ2-5; 8 bases line up with TRBD2. The CDR3 has 14 amino acids. The V gene end was trimmed by 4 bases and the J gene end by 3 bases; junction bases not matched to a gene: 4. CDR1 is SGHTA, CDR2 FQGNSA, per germline. The CDR3 region is CASSSPGGEETQYF. The CDR3 DNA sequence: TGTGCCAGCAGCTCCCCCGGGGGGGAAGAGACCCAGTACTTC.

This clone came up a few times. The rearrangement links TRBV7-9 to TRBJ2-3; D might be TRBD1 or TRBD2, each matching 5 bases. The length of the CDR3 is 13 residues. CDR1 is SEHNR and CDR2 is FQNEAQ in the germline V gene (reference sequence). Trimming stripped 4 bases from V and 10 bases from J, with 15 bases between. CDR3: CASSSRDSGPQYF. DNA of the CDR3: TGTGCCAGCAGCTCAAGAGACAGCGGTCCGCAGTATTTT. The variable domain in full, completed from reference TRBV7-9 and TRBJ2-3, reads DTGVSQNPRHKITKRGQNVTFRCDPISEHNRLYWYRQTLGQGPEFLTYFQNEAQLEKSRLLSDRFSAERPKGSFSTLEIQRTEQGDSAMYLCASSSRDSGPQYFGPGTRLTVL.

This clone was seen a few times. This chain joins TRBV5-1 and TRBJ2-1; weak D call: TRBD2 (6 bases). CDR3 length: 14 amino acids. Trimming shortened V by 0 bases and J by 6 bases, and 10 bases separated the two germline ends. CDR1 and CDR2 (germline): SGHRS, YFSETQ. The CDR3 region has the DNA TGCGCCAGCAGCTTGGGGGAGGTTCCCAATGAGCAGTTCTTC. Amino acids: CASSLGEVPNEQFF.

A note on this clone: The same CDR3 also results from other DNA sequences found in this sample. This chain links TRBV5-1 with TRBJ2-1; D might be TRBD1 (6 bases). This CDR3 region has 15 residues. Trimming removed 3 bases at V and 0 bases at J, with 10 bases between. CDR1 SGHRS and CDR2 YFSETQ come from the germline V gene. CDR3: CASSSGTISYNEQFF. Here the CDR3 DNA reads TGCGCCAGCAGCTCCGGGACAATCTCCTACAATGAGCAGTTCTTC.